Following are 15 T cell receptor beta chains from one sample sequenced in a study of cytomegalovirus exposure and HLA in healthy donors. PCR used 60 Vbeta primers and 13 Jbeta primers. Generated by immunoSEQ multiplex PCR, the TCRdb table keeps only in-frame clones and is missing some. The repertoire consists of 95,000 to 100,000 clones, with approximately 71% occurring once and the leading ten covering 7.5% to 9%. The sample was PBMCs. The receptors originated from a female donor in good health and CMV-seronegative.

This clone is a singleton in its sample. The J gene is TRBJ2-1, the V gene TRBV6-5, with 10 bases fitting TRBD2. The V gene's germline CDR1 is MNHEY and CDR2 SVGAGI. The length of the CDR3 is 15 residues. Unmatched junction bases numbered 5, after V lost 6 bases and J lost 3 bases. CDR3 sequence: CASSRTSGNYNEQFF. The CDR3 nucleotides are TGTGCCAGCAGCAGGACTAGCGGCAACTACAATGAGCAGTTCTTC.

This chain links TRBV4-2 with TRBJ1-6; D gene unclear. Germline assignment: CDR1 LGHNA and CDR2 YNFKEQ. The CDR3 loop spans 18 amino acids. The germline V and J ends were trimmed by 0 bases and 0 bases, with 12 bases remaining between them. CDR3 coding DNA: TGTGCCAGCAGCCAAGATCGCCTCCTCAGCTCCTATAATTCACCCCTCCACTTT. This encodes CASSQDRLLSSYNSPLHF.

This sequence joins TRBV19 and TRBJ1-5; D is unclear. V lost 4 bases and J lost 10, with 20 bases in between. CDR1 and CDR2 (germline): LNHDA, SQIVND (reference sequence). The CDR3 covers 15 residues. The CDR3 DNA is TGTGCCAGTAGTACAGCGGACCTGTCCTTAATTCCCCAGCATTTT. Encoded protein: CASSTADLSLIPQHF.

This sequence joins TRBV6-1 and TRBJ1-2; D remains ambiguous. V lost 1 base and J lost 2, with 8 bases in between. Germline loops: CDR1 MNHNS, CDR2 SASEGT. This CDR3 contains 14 residues. In DNA form, the CDR3 reads TGTGCCAGCAGTGAAGTGGGCCCGAACTATGGCTACACCTTC. Amino acids: CASSEVGPNYGYTF.

The chain employs TRBV10-1 and TRBJ2-7, with D perhaps TRBD2 (6 bases). V was shortened by 6 bases and J by 7 bases, with 19 bases between the two germline ends. Germline V lookup: CDR1 WNHNN, CDR2 SYGVQD (reference sequence). This CDR3 contains 14 residues. CDR3 nucleotide sequence: TGCGCCAGCAGCCCCGCGGGTGGGGGGAGGGAGCAGTACTTC. This translates into CASSPAGGGREQYF.

The chain employs TRBV27 and TRBJ1-3, with TRBD1 matching 7 bases. The CDR3 spans 17 residues. V dropped 5 bases and J dropped 0; count of bases not matched to a gene: 10. The germline CDR1 and CDR2 sequences are MNHEY and SMNVEV (reference sequence). The CDR3 is CASSPDRDLGSGNTIYF. CDR3 bases: TGTGCCAGCAGTCCCGACAGGGACCTGGGCTCTGGAAACACCATATATTTT.

This clone was found a few times. This chain connects TRBV5-1 to TRBJ2-1, with 9 bases matching TRBD2. Per germline, CDR1 SGHRS and CDR2 YFSETQ. CDR3 size: 16 residues. The J segment lost 6 bases and the V segment lost 3 bases, leaving 10 bases of the junction unmatched. The CDR3 nucleotides are TGCGCCAGCAGCTCCCGTGACGGCGGGAGGGGCAATGAGCAGTTCTTC. Residues: CASSSRDGGRGNEQFF.

CDR3 DNA: TGCGCCAGCAGCACGGGACAGGGGCCAACTAATGAAAAACTGTTTTTT. It encodes CASSTGQGPTNEKLFF. The rearrangement joins TRBV5-1 to TRBJ1-4; TRBD1 matches at 10 bases. The V and J ends lost 4 bases and 0 bases, in that order; junction bases with no gene match: 3. Germline loops: CDR1 SGHRS, CDR2 YFSETQ. This CDR3 has 16 amino acids. The entire variable domain, with the rest obtained from reference TRBV5-1 and TRBJ1-4, is as follows: KAGVTQTPRYLIKTRGQQVTLSCSPISGHRSVSWYQQTPGQGLQFLFEYFSETQRNKGNFPGRFSGRQFSNSRSEMNVSTLELGDSALYLCASSTGQGPTNEKLFFGSGTQLSVL.

This clone showed up just a few times. V usage is TRBV28 and J usage is TRBJ1-1; D not certain. Germline CDR1 and CDR2: MDHEN and SYDVKM. Trimming cost V 5 bases and J 3 bases, with 7 bases left between them. This CDR3 is 12 amino acids long. CDR3 loop: CASSITYTEAFF. CDR3 nucleotides: TGTGCCAGCAGTATCACTTACACTGAAGCTTTCTTT.

This chain uses TRBV18 with TRBJ2-7, with 13 bases identical to TRBD2. In germline, CDR1 is KGHSH, CDR2 LQKENI. The CDR3 length is 18 residues. Trimming took 3 bases from V and 5 from J; bases not matched to a gene: 13. The CDR3 loop reads CASSPGTSGDNLWHEQYF. CDR3 in DNA: TGTGCCAGCTCACCCGGGACTAGCGGGGATAACCTTTGGCACGAGCAGTACTTC.

CDR3 in amino acids: CASRGWTDYSPLHF. The CDR3 DNA reads as TGTGCCAGCAGGGGATGGACAGATTATTCACCCCTCCACTTT. This chain connects TRBV27 to TRBJ1-6; tentative D call: TRBD1 (6 bases). CDR3 length: 14 amino acids. Germline CDR1 reads MNHEY; CDR2 reads SMNVEV (reference sequence). V was trimmed by 6 bases and J by 8 bases, leaving 14 bases between them.

The gene calls are TRBV5-1 and TRBJ1-1; D ambiguous. The V gene lost 4 bases and the J gene lost 4 bases, with 14 bases spanning the gap. Germline values: CDR1 SGHRS, CDR2 YFSETQ. CDR3 size: 14 residues. As DNA, the CDR3 is TGCGCCAGCAGCCCGGAGGCCTGGAGCACTGAAGCTTTCTTT. This codes for CASSPEAWSTEAFF.

The rearrangement uses TRBV7-9 and TRBJ2-1; D is unclear. Germline loops: CDR1 SEHNR, CDR2 FQNEAQ (reference sequence). The CDR3 length is 13 residues. The V end was cut by 4 bases, the J end by 6 bases, with 10 bases between. The CDR3, as DNA: TGTGCCAGCAGCTCCCCCCGGGTCAATGAGCAGTTCTTC. Translating it yields CASSSPRVNEQFF. The whole variable domain, filled in from reference TRBV7-9 and TRBJ2-1, reads DTGVSQNPRHKITKRGQNVTFRCDPISEHNRLYWYRQTLGQGPEFLTYFQNEAQLEKSRLLSDRFSAERPKGSFSTLEIQRTEQGDSAMYLCASSSPRVNEQFFGPGTRLTVL.

The gene calls are TRBV28 and TRBJ2-3, with D uncertain. Germline CDR1 MDHEN, CDR2 SYDVKM. The CDR3 is 15 residues long. The V and J ends lost 3 bases and 1 base respectively, with 11 bases between them. The CDR3 nucleotides are TGTGCCAGCAGTTTGGCGGATAGTGGCACAGATACGCAGTATTTT. Translating gives CASSLADSGTDTQYF.

For the CDR3, the DNA is TGTGCCAGTAGTGACCGAGGGCCCCAGCATTTT. It yields the protein CASSDRGPQHF. The gene calls are TRBV19 and TRBJ1-5; no clear D gene. The CDR3 length is 11 residues. Deletions cut 5 bases from V and 9 bases from J, with 8 bases between. In germline, CDR1 is LNHDA, CDR2 SQIVND (reference sequence).